Listed below are T cell receptor beta chains from one sample, sequenced in a study of OX40 agonist ivuxolimab in advanced cancers. The protocol was immunoSEQ multiplex PCR, while the TCRdb copy is restricted to in-frame clones and leaves out a portion. The table includes approximately 90,000 clones, about 88% detected once. The material sequenced was CD4+ or CD8+ T cells sorted from blood, taken in a trial of the OX40 agonist ivuxolimab. Every receptor here comes from an adult with an advanced solid tumor such as melanoma, head and neck, liver or kidney cancer. Each CDR3 is given with its conserved first and last residue. The order of the fields is V gene, D gene, J gene, clone size, CDR3 DNA, CDR3 protein. D genes are given only for firm matches. Only part of the rows carry a size: once, few, many, or a class if the clone is expanded.

TRBV30	NA	TRBJ2-6	NA	TGTGCCTGGAGCGCAGACGCCGGGGCCAACGTCCTGACTTTC	CAWSADAGANVLTF
TRBV7-2	NA	TRBJ1-3	NA	TGTGCCAGCAGCCCACATCCAGGGGCGAGGTCTGGAAACACCATATATTTT	CASSPHPGARSGNTIYF
TRBV10-2	TRBD2	TRBJ2-4	NA	TGCGCCAGCAGCCCGCCGGGACTAGCGTCGAATCAGTACTTC	CASSPPGLASNQYF
TRBV11-2	TRBD1	TRBJ2-7	NA	TGTGCCAGCAGCTCGGGACAGCCGGCGCAGTACTTC	CASSSGQPAQYF
TRBV7-3	NA	TRBJ2-1	NA	TGTGCCAGCAGCTCCGGGGGTCCTACTAGGTCCTACAATGAGCAGTTCTTC	CASSSGGPTRSYNEQFF
TRBV11-2	TRBD1	TRBJ2-3	once	TGTGCCAGCAGCCTACAGGGGGCCAGAACAGATACGCAGTATTTT	CASSLQGARTDTQYF
TRBV6-4	NA	TRBJ2-7	NA	TGTGCCAGCAGTGACCTCGACAGAGACCACTACGAGCAGTACTTC	CASSDLDRDHYEQYF
TRBV7-9	TRBD1	TRBJ1-3	few	TGTGCCAGCAGCTGGGACAGAGAAAACACCATATATTTT	CASSWDRENTIYF
TRBV6-1	TRBD1	TRBJ1-2	once	TGTGCCAGCAGAGTCCAGGGGGCGGTCTATGGCTACACCTTC	CASRVQGAVYGYTF
TRBV15	TRBD2	TRBJ2-1	NA	TGTGCCACCAGCAGGATGGCAGGGAGGGCTAGCAATGAGCAGTTCTTC	CATSRMAGRASNEQFF
TRBV19	NA	TRBJ2-7	NA	TGTGCCAGTAGTATGGGCAGGTCCGACTACGAGCAGTACTTC	CASSMGRSDYEQYF
TRBV7-2	TRBD2	TRBJ2-1	NA	TGTGCCAGCAGCGGGACCGGGACTAGCGGTGTAAGCTCCTACAATGAGCAGTTCTTC	CASSGTGTSGVSSYNEQFF
TRBV7-9	NA	TRBJ2-5	NA	TGTGCCAGCGGAAGTGGGCAAGAGACCCAGTACTTC	CASGSGQETQYF
TRBV12-5	NA	TRBJ2-7	NA	TGTGCTAGTGGTTTGGTAGGCCCGGGACGGCCCTACGAGCAGTACTTC	CASGLVGPGRPYEQYF
TRBV7-2	NA	TRBJ2-5	NA	TGTGCCAGCAGCTTGAGGACTGCTCAAGAGACCCAGTACTTC	CASSLRTAQETQYF
TRBV5-4	TRBD1	TRBJ1-5	NA	TGTGCCAGCAGCGCAGATGGACAGGTTAATCAGCCCCAGCATTTT	CASSADGQVNQPQHF
TRBV6-1	NA	TRBJ1-4	NA	TGTGCCGGGTCGGGGGGGTTCGCTGAAAAACTGTTTTTT	CAGSGGFAEKLFF
TRBV5-8	NA	TRBJ1-6	NA	TGTGCCAGCAGCCCGGACACCGGACATTCACCCCTCCACTTT	CASSPDTGHSPLHF
TRBV2	NA	TRBJ2-2	NA	TGTGCCAGCACGGGGCAGGGGTCGAACACCGGGGAGCTGTTTTTT	CASTGQGSNTGELFF
TRBV5-4	NA	TRBJ2-5	NA	TGTGCCAGCAGACTCGTAGGGGGGGCCCAAGAGACCCAGTACTTC	CASRLVGGAQETQYF
TRBV5-6	NA	TRBJ2-6	NA	TGTGCCAGCAGCCCTGCTAAAAGGGTAACTGGGGCCAACGTCCTGACTTTC	CASSPAKRVTGANVLTF
TRBV9	TRBD1	TRBJ2-5	NA	TGTGCCAGCAGCTCCGGACAGGGTCGTAGGGAGACCCAGTACTTC	CASSSGQGRRETQYF
TRBV19	TRBD1	TRBJ2-2	NA	TGTGCCAGTAGTCCCTCGACACGACAGGGGACCGGGGAGCTGTTTTTT	CASSPSTRQGTGELFF
TRBV7-9	NA	TRBJ2-3	NA	TGTGCCAGCAGCTTACGGGACTCCCAGGCAGATACGCAGTATTTT	CASSLRDSQADTQYF
TRBV28	TRBD2	TRBJ2-3	NA	TGTGCCAGCAGTCCCACATTAGTAGCGGGGGGGCTGTATTTT	CASSPTLVAGGLYF
TRBV2	NA	TRBJ2-2	NA	TGTGCCAGCAACCCGCTAGGGGGAACGAGCGGGGAGCTGTTTTTT	CASNPLGGTSGELFF
TRBV18	NA	TRBJ2-1	NA	TGTGCCAGCTCACCACAGGCCACGGACAATGAGCAGTTCTTC	CASSPQATDNEQFF
TRBV29-1	TRBD1	TRBJ2-2	NA	TGCAGCGTTGAGAGGGGGCGAGGCGGGGAGCTGTTTTTT	CSVERGRGGELFF
TRBV4-2	NA	TRBJ1-3	NA	TGTGCCAGCAGCCAAGAATTAGGCGGGAGAGGGAGGCTCTCTGGAAACACCATATATTTT	CASSQELGGRGRLSGNTIYF
TRBV7-9	NA	TRBJ1-1	NA	TGTGCCAGCAGCTTAGAAAGGGAAGGCACTGAAGCTTTCTTT	CASSLEREGTEAFF
TRBV6-5	TRBD1	TRBJ1-1	NA	TGTGCCAGCAGTGGGACAGTCATTCGGCCAACTGAAGCTTTCTTT	CASSGTVIRPTEAFF
TRBV30	TRBD1	TRBJ1-1	NA	TGTGCCTGGTCTTGGAGAAGACAGGGCCGTGAAGCTTTCTTT	CAWSWRRQGREAFF
TRBV12-5	NA	TRBJ2-7	NA	TGTGCTAGTGGTTTTGGGGTATACGAGCAGTACTTC	CASGFGVYEQYF
TRBV5-6	NA	TRBJ1-6	NA	TGTGCCAGCAGCTTTCGTACAGGGATTAATTCACCCCTCCACTTT	CASSFRTGINSPLHF
TRBV11-2	TRBD1	TRBJ1-2	NA	TGTGCCAGCAGCTCCCGCGACAGGGGGAGGCCCGTAAACTATGGCTACACCTTC	CASSSRDRGRPVNYGYTF
TRBV19	NA	TRBJ2-3	NA	TGTGCCAGTAGTATAGTCCTGGGCCGTAGCACAGATACGCAGTATTTT	CASSIVLGRSTDTQYF
TRBV19	TRBD1	TRBJ2-3	NA	TGTGCCAGTCGGACAGGGGGTACAGATACGCAGTATTTT	CASRTGGTDTQYF
TRBV28	NA	TRBJ2-3	once	TGTGCCAGCAGTGTTTTAGGAGATACGCAGTATTTT	CASSVLGDTQYF
TRBV2	TRBD1	TRBJ1-2	NA	TGTGCCAGCAGTGGGACAGGGGGTGGCTACACCTTC	CASSGTGGGYTF
TRBV6-5	NA	TRBJ2-7	NA	TGTGCCAGCAGTTACCGAGGAGGCAGCTCCTACGAGCAGTACTTC	CASSYRGGSSYEQYF
TRBV7-6	NA	TRBJ1-5	NA	TGTGCCAGCAGCTTAGATTTTGGGGGTAATCAGCCCCAGCATTTT	CASSLDFGGNQPQHF
TRBV4-2	NA	TRBJ1-5	NA	TGTGCCAGCAGCCAAGGTACCCTCAATCAGCCCCAGCATTTT	CASSQGTLNQPQHF